A selection of T cell receptor beta chains follows, all from one sample in a study of identical twins. From the 5' RACE reads, TCRdb called clonotypes with MiXCR, one entry per CDR3 protein. The data show roughly 290,000 distinct CDR3 sequences, approximately 8.5% seen once. Another study also made use of these data, one on yellow fever vaccine responses in identical twins.

Input material: memory (CD45RO+) T cells sorted from blood. The receptors were sampled from a young woman in good health. Both conserved end residues are part of each CDR3. D genes are given only for firm matches. The listing skips clone size in some rows; elsewhere it reads once, few, many or a size class.

V gene	clone size	J gene	D gene	CDR3 DNA	CDR3 protein
TRBV28	few	TRBJ2-7	.	TGTGCCAGCAGTGCAGGGCCCTACGAGCAGTACTTC	CASSAGPYEQYF
TRBV29-1	many	TRBJ2-2	.	TGCAGCGTTGATATTGGAGTCAGGGACCTCACCGGGGAGCTGTTTTTT	CSVDIGVRDLTGELFF
TRBV29-1	many	TRBJ1-4	TRBD1	TGCAGCGTATCACAGGGGGCAGGCAATGAAAAACTGTTTTTT	CSVSQGAGNEKLFF
TRBV5-6	.	TRBJ1-6	TRBD1	TGTGCCAGCAGCTTGGCCCGGACAGGGTCTTCCCTCCACTTT	CASSLARTGSSLHF
TRBV21-1	.	TRBJ1-6	.	TGTGCCAGCAGCAAAGCCACTTTTAATTCACCCCTCCACTTT	CASSKATFNSPLHF
TRBV27	.	TRBJ2-3	TRBD1	TGTGCCACCCAGGACAGGTTCACAGATACGCAGTATTTT	CATQDRFTDTQYF
TRBV27	.	TRBJ2-7	TRBD2	TGTGCCAGCAGTTTAACGGCGGGAGGGCCTCAAGTGGAGCAGTACTTC	CASSLTAGGPQVEQYF
TRBV12-3/TRBV12-4	many	TRBJ1-5	.	TGTGCCAGCAGTTTACGGGGAGAGGGCAATCAGCCCCAGCATTTT	CASSLRGEGNQPQHF
TRBV15	few	TRBJ1-3	.	TGTGCCACCAGCAGAGATCGAACAGGTTCCCGAAACACCATATATTTT	CATSRDRTGSRNTIYF
TRBV20-1	.	TRBJ2-2	.	TGCAGTGCTAGCCCCCAATACACCGGGGAGCTGTTTTTT	CSASPQYTGELFF
TRBV28	few	TRBJ2-5	.	TGTGCCAGCAGTTCCCCCGGGTGGGGGTCATCTGAGACCCAGTACTTC	CASSSPGWGSSETQYF